This TCR beta chain was sequenced for a study of T-cell memory formation after mild COVID-19. Overall study: Clusters of TCRs were largely donor specific.

A single record per CDR3 protein comes from TCRdb applying MiXCR to the 5' RACE reads. The sample carries 350,000 or so distinct CDR3 sequences, roughly 20% recorded once. The CDR3 is 12 residues long. Trimming cost V 6 bases and J 7 bases, with 12 bases left between them. Sequencing was done on a sample of PBMCs or a T cell subset sorted from them (not recorded which). The genes are TRBV12-3 or TRBV12-4 and TRBJ1-2; weak D call: TRBD1 (6 bases). This TCR derives from an adult woman who had mild COVID-19 (a few samples of this study predate the infection). Cell type and time point are not known. The CDR3 coding sequence is TGTGCCAGCAGCTCGAACAGGGCTGGCTACACCTTC. This codes for CASSSNRAGYTF.